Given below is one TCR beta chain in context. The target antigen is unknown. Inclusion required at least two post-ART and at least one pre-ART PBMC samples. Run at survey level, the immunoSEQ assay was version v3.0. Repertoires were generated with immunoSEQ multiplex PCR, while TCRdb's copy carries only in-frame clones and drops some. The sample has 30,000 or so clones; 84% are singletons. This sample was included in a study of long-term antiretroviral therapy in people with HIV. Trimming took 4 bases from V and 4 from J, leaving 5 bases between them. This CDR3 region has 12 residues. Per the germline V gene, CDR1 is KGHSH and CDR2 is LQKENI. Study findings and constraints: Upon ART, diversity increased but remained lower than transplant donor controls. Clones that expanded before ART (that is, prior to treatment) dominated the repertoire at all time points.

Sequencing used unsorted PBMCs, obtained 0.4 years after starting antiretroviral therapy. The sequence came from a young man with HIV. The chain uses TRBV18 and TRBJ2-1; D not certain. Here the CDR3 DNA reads TGTGCCAGCTCACGAGGATACAATGAGCAGTTCTTC. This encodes CASSRGYNEQFF.